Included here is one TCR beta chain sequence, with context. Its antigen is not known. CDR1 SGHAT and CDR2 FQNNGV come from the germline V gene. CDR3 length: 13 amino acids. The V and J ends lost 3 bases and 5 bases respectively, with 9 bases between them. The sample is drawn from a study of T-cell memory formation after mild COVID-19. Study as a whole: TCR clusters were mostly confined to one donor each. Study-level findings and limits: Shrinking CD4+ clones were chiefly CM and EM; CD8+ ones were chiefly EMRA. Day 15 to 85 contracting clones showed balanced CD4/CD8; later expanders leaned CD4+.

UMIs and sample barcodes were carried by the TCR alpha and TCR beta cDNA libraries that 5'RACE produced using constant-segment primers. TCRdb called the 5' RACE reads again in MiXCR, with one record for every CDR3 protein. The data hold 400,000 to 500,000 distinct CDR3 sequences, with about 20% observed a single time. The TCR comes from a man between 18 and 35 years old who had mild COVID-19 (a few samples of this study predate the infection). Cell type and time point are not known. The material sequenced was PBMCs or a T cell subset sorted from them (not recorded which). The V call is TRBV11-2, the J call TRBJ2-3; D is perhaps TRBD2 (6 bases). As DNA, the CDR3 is TGTGCCAGCAGCTTTTGGGGGGTAGATACGCAGTATTTT. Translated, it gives CASSFWGVDTQYF.